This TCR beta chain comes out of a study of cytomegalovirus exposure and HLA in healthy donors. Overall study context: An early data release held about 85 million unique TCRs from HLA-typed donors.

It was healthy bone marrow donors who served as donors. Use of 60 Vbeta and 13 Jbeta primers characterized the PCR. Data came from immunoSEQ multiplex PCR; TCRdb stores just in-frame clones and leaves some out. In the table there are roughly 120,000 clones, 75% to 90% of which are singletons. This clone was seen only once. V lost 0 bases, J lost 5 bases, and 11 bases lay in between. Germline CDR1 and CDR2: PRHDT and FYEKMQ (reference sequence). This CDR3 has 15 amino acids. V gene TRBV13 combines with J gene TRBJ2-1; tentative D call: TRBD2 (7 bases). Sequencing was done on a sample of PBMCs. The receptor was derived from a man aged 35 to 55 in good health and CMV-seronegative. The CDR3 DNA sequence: TGTGCCAGCAGCTTAGGGGTAGGGGGGGACAATGAGCAGTTCTTC. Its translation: CASSLGVGGDNEQFF.